This T cell receptor beta chain was observed in a study of regulatory T cells in long-lasting Graves disease. Study background: Graves' patients diagnosed newly had used antithyroid drugs under 3 months.

CDR3 length: 15 residues. Per the germline V gene, CDR1 is MNHNS and CDR2 is SASEGT. V trimming: 6 bases; J trimming: 5 bases; junction bases outside the gene matches: 9. Time point here: newly diagnosed GD, antithyroid drugs for less than 3 months. PBMC-extracted RNA yielded the TCR library. Worth noting for this clonotype: Its antigen is unidentified.

For TCR beta, libraries came from iRepertoire HTBI primers and Arm-PCR of CDR3 regions. From the multiplex PCR reads, TCRdb called clonotypes with MiXCR, one entry per CDR3 protein. This sample has approximately 400,000 distinct CDR3 sequences, with 15% found just once. Study results and caveats: It was in persistent disease that TRBV28, TRBJ1-2 and TRBJ2-5 were favored.

The sample was also reused in another study, on T cells in Graves' hyperthyroidism and ophthalmopathy. That work states: Ophthalmopathy stood apart from stable hyperthyroidism in a 13 V-J model.

The chain employs TRBV6-1 and TRBJ2-2; 7 bases map to TRBD2. The specimen was peripheral blood mononuclear cells (PBMCs), collected at new diagnosis, from a patient treated with antithyroid drugs. The clonotype was recovered from a woman under 40 with Graves disease. The chain's CDR3 is CASSQSGILTGELFF. CDR3 in DNA: TGTGCCAGCAGCCAAAGCGGGATATTAACCGGGGAGCTGTTTTTT.